This entry lists 26 T cell receptor beta chains sequenced from one sample in a study of OX40 agonist ivuxolimab in advanced cancers. Only in-frame clones appear in the TCRdb table, and some are missing; sequencing was by immunoSEQ multiplex PCR. The profile shows about 60,000 clones, roughly nine tenths of them singletons. The specimen was CD4+ or CD8+ T cells sorted from blood, collected in a trial of the OX40 agonist ivuxolimab. These receptors originate from an adult with an advanced solid tumor such as melanoma, head and neck, liver or kidney cancer.

The chain combines TRBV11-1 with TRBJ2-3; D not resolved. In germline, CDR1 is SGHAT, CDR2 FQDESV (reference sequence). The CDR3 has 11 amino acids. The germline V and J ends were trimmed by 5 bases and 4 bases, with 4 bases remaining between them. CDR3 in amino acids: CASSPSDTQYF. In DNA form, the CDR3 reads TGTGCCAGCAGCCCTTCAGATACGCAGTATTTT.

The chain has TRBV5-4 and TRBJ1-2; D gene unclear. This CDR3 contains 12 residues. The germline V and J ends were trimmed by 0 bases and 7 bases, with 7 bases remaining between them. The germline V gene encodes CDR1 SGHNT and CDR2 YYREEE (reference sequence). The CDR3 coding sequence is TGTGCCAGCAGCTTGGGACCGGTTGGCTACACCTTC. Translation gives CASSLGPVGYTF.

V gene TRBV29-1 combines with J gene TRBJ2-1; D might be TRBD2 (5 bases). Germline V gene data show CDR1 as SQVTM and CDR2 as ANQGSEA. Trimming removed 3 bases at V and 10 bases at J, with 13 bases between. This CDR3 spans 12 amino acids. The CDR3 is CSVELTGREQFF. The CDR3 coding sequence is TGCAGCGTTGAGCTAACGGGAAGGGAGCAGTTCTTC.

The CDR3 sequence is CASSFRAITSGANVLTF. In nucleotides, the CDR3 is TGTGCCAGCAGTTTTAGGGCCATAACCTCTGGGGCCAACGTCCTGACTTTC. The rearrangement links TRBV28 to TRBJ2-6; no firm D call. V shed 3 bases and J shed 0 bases, with 12 bases lying between them. CDR3 length: 17 residues. Germline CDR1 and CDR2: MDHEN and SYDVKM.

The rearrangement joins TRBV11-2 to TRBJ2-1; 8 bases agree with TRBD2. V was clipped by 4 bases and J by 3 bases; unmatched bases: 2. Germline V CDR1 and CDR2: SGHAT, FQNNGV. This CDR3 comprises 14 residues. DNA of the CDR3: TGTGCCAGCAGCTCGGCGGGGGGCTACAATGAGCAGTTCTTC. Its protein is CASSSAGGYNEQFF.

This clone has only a few counts. The chain links TRBV9 to TRBJ1-5; no firm D call. There are 14 residues in the CDR3. CDR1 and CDR2 (germline): SGDLS, YYNGEE. Between the trimmed V and J ends, which lost 0 bases and 4 bases, there was a span of 8 bases. Written as DNA, the CDR3 is TGTGCCAGCAGCGTAGATGGTAGGAATCAGCCCCAGCATTTT. This encodes CASSVDGRNQPQHF.

The chain links TRBV7-9 to TRBJ2-3; D assignment may be TRBD1 or TRBD2 (6 bases each). The CDR3 is made up of 15 amino acids. Germline lookup yields CDR1 SEHNR and CDR2 FQNEAQ (reference sequence). Trimming shortened V by 4 bases and J by 4 bases, and 15 bases separated the two germline ends. CDR3 in amino acids: CASSWGRGVSDTQYF. Here the CDR3 DNA reads TGTGCCAGCAGCTGGGGGCGCGGGGTATCAGATACGCAGTATTTT.

This rearrangement joins TRBV7-9 to TRBJ2-7; 10 nucleotides agree with TRBD2. The CDR3 runs 16 residues. The V and J ends lost 0 bases and 0 bases, in that order; junction bases with no gene match: 2. CDR1 and CDR2 from the germline V gene are SEHNR and FQNEAQ (reference sequence). CDR3 DNA: TGTGCCAGCAGCTTAGCGCCTAGCGGGAGCTCCTACGAGCAGTACTTC. This sequence encodes CASSLAPSGSSYEQYF.

The rearrangement links TRBV27 to TRBJ2-3; possible D gene TRBD2, 5 bases. CDR3 length: 12 amino acids. Germline-derived CDR1 and CDR2 are MNHEY and SMNVEV (reference sequence). The V end was cut by 6 bases, the J end by 6 bases, with 10 bases between. The CDR3 spells CASRRTGDTQYF. The CDR3 DNA reads TGTGCCAGCAGACGGACGGGGGATACGCAGTATTTT.

As for this clone: This clone may be a read error of a much larger clone one base away. The gene calls are TRBV5-6 and TRBJ2-5; D remains ambiguous. Trimming removed 2 bases at V and 5 bases at J, with 4 bases between. Germline V gene data show CDR1 as SGHDT and CDR2 as YYEEEE. The CDR3 is 11 residues long. As DNA, the CDR3 is TGTGCCAGCAGCTTCGGGGAGACCCAGTACTTC. Translating it yields CASSFGETQYF.

The CDR3 loop reads CASSVYSGTSAQPQHF. The DNA for the CDR3 is TGTGCCAGCAGTGTATACTCCGGGACTTCAGCTCAGCCCCAGCATTTT. The chain uses TRBV6-1 and TRBJ1-5, with D possibly being TRBD1 (5 bases). This CDR3 is 16 amino acids long. The ends were cut back, 4 bases at V and 6 bases at J, with 19 bases in the middle. CDR1 is MNHNS and CDR2 is SASEGT in the germline V gene.

This sequence joins TRBV30 and TRBJ1-6; D gene ambiguous. Germline CDR1 and CDR2: GTSNPN and SVGIG (reference sequence). The CDR3 spans 13 residues. V dropped 5 bases and J dropped 2 bases, with 7 bases sitting between them. The CDR3 protein is CAWGSAYNSPLHF. The CDR3, as DNA: TGTGCCTGGGGATCCGCCTATAATTCACCCCTCCACTTT. The whole variable domain, remainder taken from reference TRBV30 and TRBJ1-6, is SQTIHQWPATLVQPVGSPLSLECTVEGTSNPNLYWYRQAAGRGLQLLFYSVGIGQISSEVPQNLSASRPQDRQFILSSKKLLLSDSGFYLCAWGSAYNSPLHFGNGTRLTVT.

The J gene is TRBJ2-4, the V gene TRBV19; D is perhaps TRBD2 (6 bases). The germline gives CDR1 LNHDA, CDR2 SQIVND (reference sequence). The CDR3 totals 15 residues. The V end was cut by 8 bases, the J end by 0 bases, with 14 bases between. For the CDR3, the DNA is TGTGCCAGTGGGCCTTTAGCGGTAGCCAAAAACATTCAGTACTTC. Protein product: CASGPLAVAKNIQYF.

The V gene is TRBV10-3, the J gene TRBJ2-3; 8 positions agree with TRBD2. V trimming: 8 bases; J trimming: 1 base; junction bases outside the gene matches: 5. The CDR3 extends over 14 amino acids. Germline V gene lookup returns CDR1 ENHRY and CDR2 SYGVKD. The CDR3 nucleotides are TGTGCCATCTCTACTAGCGGAGGCACAGATACGCAGTATTTT. The encoded protein is CAISTSGGTDTQYF.

The rearrangement links TRBV4-3 to TRBJ2-2; 10 nucleotides align to TRBD2. CDR1 is LGHNA and CDR2 is YSLEER in the germline V gene. V gave up 0 bases and J gave up 5 bases; unmatched junction bases: 9. The CDR3 is made up of 18 amino acids. CDR3 sequence reads: CASSQDSSGRAWTGELFF. The CDR3 DNA reads TGCGCCAGCAGCCAAGATTCCAGCGGGAGGGCCTGGACCGGGGAGCTGTTTTTT.

This chain links TRBV4-1 with TRBJ2-3; possibly TRBD2 for D (7 bases). Germline values: CDR1 MGHRA, CDR2 YSYEKL. This CDR3 is 15 amino acids long. The ends were cut back, 7 bases at V and 3 bases at J, with 17 bases in the middle. CDR3 nucleotides: TGCGCCAGCACCCTAAGGGGGAGGGGAACAGATACGCAGTATTTT. Amino acid sequence: CASTLRGRGTDTQYF.

This sequence joins TRBV7-9 and TRBJ2-2, with D unresolved. The CDR3 extends over 15 amino acids. Per the germline V gene, CDR1 is SEHNR and CDR2 is FQNEAQ (reference sequence). V was trimmed by 5 bases and J by 1 base, leaving 11 bases between them. CDR3 DNA sequence: TGTGCCAGCAGCCCGTCGGACGGGAACACCGGGGAGCTGTTTTTT. Translation: CASSPSDGNTGELFF. Combining the CDR3 with reference TRBV7-9 and TRBJ2-2 gives the whole variable domain DTGVSQNPRHKITKRGQNVTFRCDPISEHNRLYWYRQTLGQGPEFLTYFQNEAQLEKSRLLSDRFSAERPKGSFSTLEIQRTEQGDSAMYLCASSPSDGNTGELFFGEGSRLTVL.

The V call is TRBV29-1, the J call TRBJ2-1, with 8 bases matching TRBD2. V dropped 4 bases and J dropped 8; count of bases not matched to a gene: 13. CDR3 length: 15 residues. In germline, CDR1 is SQVTM, CDR2 ANQGSEA. The CDR3 is CSVAPSGGRMDEQFF. CDR3 bases: TGCAGCGTTGCCCCCTCGGGCGGGAGGATGGATGAGCAGTTCTTC.

V is TRBV29-1 and J is TRBJ2-1; 12 bases line up with TRBD2. The V and J ends lost 6 bases and 1 base, in that order; junction bases with no gene match: 7. Germline values: CDR1 SQVTM, CDR2 ANQGSEA. The CDR3 has 16 residues. In DNA, the CDR3 is TGCAGCGTCTCCGGGACTAGCGGGTTTTCCTACAATGAGCAGTTCTTC. Its protein is CSVSGTSGFSYNEQFF.

The CDR3 sequence: CASSEWQNWNYGYTF. Written as DNA, the CDR3 is TGTGCCAGCAGTGAGTGGCAGAATTGGAACTATGGCTACACCTTC. The chain joins TRBV2 to TRBJ1-2; D gene uncertain. This CDR3 is built from 15 residues. The germline CDR1 and CDR2 sequences are SNHLY and FYNNEI. The germline V and J ends were trimmed by 3 bases and 2 bases, with 13 bases remaining between them. Full variable domain (outside the CDR3, taken from reference TRBV2 and TRBJ1-2): EPEVTQTPSHQVTQMGQEVILRCVPISNHLYFYWYRQILGQKVEFLVSFYNNEISEKSEIFDDQFSVERPDGSNFTLKIRSTKLEDSAMYFCASSEWQNWNYGYTFGSGTRLTVV.

The chain joins TRBV30 to TRBJ2-1; D unclear. The CDR3 is 12 amino acids. V shed 4 bases and J shed 5 bases, with 9 bases lying between them. CDR1 is GTSNPN, CDR2 SVGIG, per germline (reference sequence). The CDR3 is CAWTLPNNEQFF. CDR3 sequence (DNA): TGTGCCTGGACCCTGCCTAACAATGAGCAGTTCTTC.

The chain uses TRBV28 and TRBJ2-1, with D perhaps matching TRBD2 (6 bases). CDR1 is MDHEN, CDR2 SYDVKM, per germline. V was clipped by 5 bases and J by 9 bases, with 23 bases between them. This CDR3 has 16 amino acids. DNA of the CDR3: TGTGCCAGCAGTCCCGTGGGGGGAGAGTTGTTCGGTGAGCAGTTCTTC. It is translated as CASSPVGGELFGEQFF.

The chain uses TRBV5-1 and TRBJ2-3; D gene unclear. Germline CDR1 SGHRS, CDR2 YFSETQ. The CDR3 length is 13 residues. With 4 bases removed from V and 2 bases from J, the gap between germline ends came to 8 bases. The CDR3 spells CASSPITTDTQYF. Written as DNA, the CDR3 is TGCGCCAGCAGCCCGATTACCACAGATACGCAGTATTTT.

J is TRBJ2-7 and V is TRBV6-5, with TRBD1 matching over 9 bases. The V segment lost 6 bases and the J segment 5 bases; nucleotides outside the gene matches: 5. The CDR3 spans 13 residues. Germline CDR1 MNHEY, CDR2 SVGAGI. As DNA, the CDR3 is TGTGCCAGCAGCCGGGACAGGGTAAACGAGCAGTACTTC. Its protein product is CASSRDRVNEQYF.

The rearrangement uses TRBV28 and TRBJ1-6, with TRBD1 identical over 9 bases. This CDR3 comprises 15 residues. Germline V gene sequence: CDR1 MDHEN, CDR2 SYDVKM. V trimming: 4 bases; J trimming: 4 bases; junction bases outside the gene matches: 2. CDR3 in amino acids: CASSSDRGYNSPLHF. The CDR3 DNA reads TGTGCCAGCAGTTCTGACAGGGGGTATAATTCACCCCTCCACTTT.

This chain joins TRBV27 and TRBJ1-5, with 10 bases lining up with TRBD1. The CDR3 extends over 13 amino acids. Trimming took 6 bases from V and 4 from J; bases not matched to a gene: 0. CDR1 is MNHEY and CDR2 is SMNVEV in the germline V gene (reference sequence). As DNA, the CDR3 is TGTGCCAGCAGGGGACAGGGGAATCAGCCCCAGCATTTT. It encodes CASRGQGNQPQHF.